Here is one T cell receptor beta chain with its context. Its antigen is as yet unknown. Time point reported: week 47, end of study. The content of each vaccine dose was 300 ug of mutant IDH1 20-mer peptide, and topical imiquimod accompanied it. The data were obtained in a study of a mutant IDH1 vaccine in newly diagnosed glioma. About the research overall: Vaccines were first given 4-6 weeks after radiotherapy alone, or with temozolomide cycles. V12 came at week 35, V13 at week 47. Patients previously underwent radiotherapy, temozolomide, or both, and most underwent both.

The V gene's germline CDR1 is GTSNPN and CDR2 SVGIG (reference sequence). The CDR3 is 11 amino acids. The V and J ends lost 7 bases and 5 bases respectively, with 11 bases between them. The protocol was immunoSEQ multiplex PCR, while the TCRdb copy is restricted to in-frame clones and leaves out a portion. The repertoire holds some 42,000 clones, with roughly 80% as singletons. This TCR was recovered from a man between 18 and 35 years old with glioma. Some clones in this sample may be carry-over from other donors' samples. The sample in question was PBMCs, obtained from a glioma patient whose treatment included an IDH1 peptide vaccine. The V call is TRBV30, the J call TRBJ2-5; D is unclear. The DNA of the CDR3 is TGTGCCTTTTCATATCTTGAGACCCAGTACTTC. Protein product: CAFSYLETQYF.